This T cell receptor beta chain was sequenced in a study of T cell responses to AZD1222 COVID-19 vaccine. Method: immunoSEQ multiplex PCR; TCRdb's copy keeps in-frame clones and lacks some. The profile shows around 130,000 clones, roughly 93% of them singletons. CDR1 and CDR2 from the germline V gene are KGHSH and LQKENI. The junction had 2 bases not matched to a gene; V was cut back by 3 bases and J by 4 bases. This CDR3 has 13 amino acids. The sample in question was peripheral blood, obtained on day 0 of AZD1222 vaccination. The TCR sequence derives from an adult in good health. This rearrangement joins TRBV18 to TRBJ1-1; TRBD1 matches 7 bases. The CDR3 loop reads CASSPSGGTEAFF. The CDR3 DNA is TGTGCCAGCTCACCGTCAGGGGGCACTGAAGCTTTCTTT.